The subject of this entry is one TCR beta chain. Clones were read by immunoSEQ multiplex PCR, and TCRdb kept only the in-frame ones, dropping some. The sample consists of 300,000 to 350,000 clones, 87% of them appearing once. The record originates from a study of blood T cell repertoires in COVID-19. This CDR3 is 15 amino acids long. Germline-derived CDR1 and CDR2 are MNHEY and SMNVEV (reference sequence). The V segment lost 6 bases and the J segment 5 bases; nucleotides outside the gene matches: 11. Sequenced input: peripheral blood. The sequence derives from a young man with COVID-19, enrolled during active disease. The chain has TRBV27 and TRBJ2-5; TRBD1 matches 8 bases. CDR3 nucleotide sequence: TGTGCCAGCAGCCCCCGGACAGGGCTGGGGGAGACCCAGTACTTC. As protein: CASSPRTGLGETQYF.